This T cell receptor beta chain was captured by sequencing in a study of T cells in Graves' hyperthyroidism and ophthalmopathy. Notes on the study in general: Researchers report that a 13 V-J model separated ophthalmopathy from stable hyperthyroidism. Blood shared most expanded thyroid clonotypes above 0.001.

Patients counted as stable if ophthalmopathy did not develop within 18 months. Using more than 7.5 ml of fresh peripheral blood, PBMCs were prepared. Germline V CDR1 and CDR2: KGHSH, LQKENI. This CDR3 has 12 residues. Deletions cut 1 base from V and 4 bases from J, with 5 bases between. For this clonotype: Its antigen is not identified.

Amplified regions were TCR beta CDR3 sequences from RNA transcripts. HTBI primers were the set used in a first-round RT-PCR of the TCR CDR3. TCRdb reanalysed the multiplex PCR reads using MiXCR and keeps one entry per CDR3 protein. The data hold 300,000 to 400,000 distinct CDR3 sequences, with over 20% observed a single time. V and J are TRBV18 and TRBJ2-7; unclear D gene. The TCR sequence derives from a woman between 50 and 59 years old with Graves' hyperthyroidism. The sequenced material came from blood. CDR3 in amino acids: CASSPLNYEQYF. The CDR3 DNA follows: TGTGCCAGCTCACCACTAAATTACGAGCAGTACTTC.